Listed below are T cell receptor beta chains from one sample, sequenced in a study of blood T cell repertoires in COVID-19. Sequencing was performed with immunoSEQ multiplex PCR; in TCRdb, only in-frame clones are kept and a portion is missing. The table includes 45,000 to 50,000 clones, 85% to 90% detected once. Source material: peripheral blood. The receptors were sampled from a woman aged 55-75 years with acute or convalescent COVID-19. CDR3s include the opening cysteine and the closing phenylalanine or tryptophan. D genes are given only for firm matches. Some rows have no size entry. The others give once, few or many, or a class for an expanded clone.

d_call j_call v_call clone_size cdr3_nt cdr3_aa
TRBD2 TRBJ2-3 TRBV5-5 NA TGTGCCAGCAGCGGGAGGGGCGGTCGCGATACGCAGTATTTT CASSGRGGRDTQYF
NA TRBJ2-5 TRBV5-1 NA TGCGCCAGCAGCTCGGACACCCAAGAGACCCAGTACTTC CASSSDTQETQYF
NA TRBJ2-1 TRBV12-3/TRBV12-4 NA TGTGCCAGCAGTTTATCGCGGAACAATGAGCAGTTCTTC CASSLSRNNEQFF
TRBD1 TRBJ1-4 TRBV7-3 NA TGTGCCAGCAGCTTAAACAGGGGTAATGAAAAACTGTTTTTT CASSLNRGNEKLFF
TRBD1 TRBJ1-5 TRBV19 few TGTGCCAGTAGTATGGAAAGACAGGGCCCCAATCAGCCCCAGCATTTT CASSMERQGPNQPQHF
TRBD2 TRBJ2-7 TRBV6-4 once TGTGCCAGCAGTGCTTGGGGGACTAGCGGGGTCTCCTACGAGCAGTACTTC CASSAWGTSGVSYEQYF
NA TRBJ1-3 TRBV7-8 NA TGTGCCAGCAGCCGTACGTGGGGCATCTCTGGAAACACCATATATTTT CASSRTWGISGNTIYF
NA TRBJ2-2 TRBV18 NA TGTGCCAGCTCACCACTCGGGGATACCGGGGAGCTGTTTTTT CASSPLGDTGELFF
TRBD2 TRBJ2-1 TRBV12-3/TRBV12-4 NA TGTGCCAGCAGTTTGATAGCGGGAGAGCAGTTCTTC CASSLIAGEQFF
NA TRBJ2-7 TRBV5-4 NA TGTGCCAGCACCCCGATGGCAGCGCCCTACGAGCAGTACTTC CASTPMAAPYEQYF
TRBD2 TRBJ2-1 TRBV7-8 NA TGTGCCAGCCGCGGGGGAGGGACCTACAATGAGCAGTTCTTC CASRGGGTYNEQFF
NA TRBJ1-2 TRBV10-3 NA TGTGCCACCTCCGGGACTGTAGTTAACTATGGCTACACCTTC CATSGTVVNYGYTF
NA TRBJ2-5 TRBV16 NA TGTGCCAGCAGCCGTATAATCGAGACCCAGTACTTC CASSRIIETQYF
TRBD1 TRBJ2-2 TRBV7-7 NA TGTGCTAGCAGCGAGGGGGCGCTGAGCACCGGGGAGCTGTTTTTT CASSEGALSTGELFF
TRBD1 TRBJ2-1 TRBV6-6 NA TGTGCCAGCAATCCAGGACAGGGAATTGGCAATGAGCAGTTCTTC CASNPGQGIGNEQFF
NA TRBJ2-2 TRBV10-2 NA TGCGCCAGCAGTGATTTTTGGGGGGACACCGGGGAGCTGTTTTTT CASSDFWGDTGELFF
NA TRBJ1-5 TRBV2 few TGTGCCAGCAGTGAATGGACAGTTAATCAGCCCCAGCATTTT CASSEWTVNQPQHF